The next 19 T cell receptor beta chains were all read from a single sample in a study of OX40 agonist ivuxolimab in advanced cancers. The protocol used for the library was the immunoSEQ multiplex PCR assay. TCRdb holds this immuneACCESS table with in-frame rearrangements only. Some clones are missing; in checked studies, unresolved V genes explain under half, and the rest has no known cause. The sample has 45,000 to 50,000 clones on record, about 89% of them singletons. The ten most abundant clones make up roughly 12% of the sample. The sample here was CD4+ or CD8+ T cells sorted from blood, taken in a trial of the OX40 agonist ivuxolimab. These receptors all come from an adult with an advanced solid tumor such as melanoma, head and neck, liver or kidney cancer.

The chain employs TRBV6-5 and TRBJ1-2, with a tentative D call TRBD1 (5 bases). CDR1 and CDR2 from the germline V gene are MNHEY and SVGAGI. The CDR3 contains 13 residues. Trimming stripped 4 bases from V and 0 bases from J, with 6 bases between. The CDR3 region has the DNA TGTGCCAGCAGTTTGACAGCTAACTATGGCTACACCTTC. Its translation: CASSLTANYGYTF.

The CDR3 loop is CASSNPRDSYEQYF. The CDR3 bases are TGCGCCAGTAGCAATCCCAGGGACAGCTACGAGCAGTACTTC. The chain has TRBV5-1 and TRBJ2-7; 7 bases are a match to TRBD1. Germline values: CDR1 SGHRS, CDR2 YFSETQ. The CDR3 runs to 14 residues. Trimming at V came to 8 bases and at J to 3 bases, leaving 11 bases not matched to a gene.

The chain has TRBV7-9 and TRBJ1-1; D is uncertain. Germline CDR1 reads SEHNR; CDR2 reads FQNEAQ (reference sequence). With 5 bases removed from V and 3 bases from J, the gap between germline ends came to 13 bases. CDR3 length: 14 amino acids. The CDR3 sequence is CASSPPTADTEAFF. CDR3 DNA sequence: TGTGCCAGCAGCCCCCCGACGGCGGACACTGAAGCTTTCTTT.

This chain joins TRBV10-3 and TRBJ2-1, with TRBD2 identical over 11 bases. Germline assignment: CDR1 ENHRY and CDR2 SYGVKD. Trimming cost V 8 bases and J 8 bases; bases outside gene matches: 20. The CDR3 has 18 residues. The DNA of the CDR3 is TGTGCCATCGGATCCCTAGCGGGAGGCCCGGACCCGCGCGATGAGCAGTTCTTC. The encoded protein is CAIGSLAGGPDPRDEQFF.

The genes are TRBV5-1 and TRBJ2-6, with D possibly TRBD1 on 6 matching bases. The V gene lost 4 bases and the J gene lost 2 bases, with 19 bases spanning the gap. The germline V gene encodes CDR1 SGHRS and CDR2 YFSETQ. The CDR3 consists of 18 residues. The CDR3 sequence is CASSVDREASAGANVLTF. The CDR3 coding sequence is TGCGCCAGCAGCGTGGACAGAGAGGCCTCTGCTGGGGCCAACGTCCTGACTTTC.

The genes are TRBV7-9 and TRBJ1-1; tentatively, D is TRBD1 (6 bases). The V gene's germline CDR1 is SEHNR and CDR2 FQNEAQ (reference sequence). CDR3 length: 15 residues. V was shortened by 3 bases and J by 2 bases, with 13 bases between the two germline ends. CDR3: CASSFEAGANTEAFF. In DNA form, the CDR3 reads TGTGCCAGCAGCTTCGAGGCAGGGGCAAACACTGAAGCTTTCTTT.

This chain uses TRBV4-3 with TRBJ1-1; tentatively, D is TRBD1 (5 bases). This CDR3 contains 13 residues. Trimming stripped 3 bases from V and 1 base from J, with 6 bases between. CDR1 and CDR2 (germline): LGHNA, YSLEER. The CDR3 protein is CASSHTGNTEAFF. The CDR3 bases are TGCGCCAGCAGCCATACAGGGAACACTGAAGCTTTCTTT.

V is TRBV15 and J is TRBJ1-5, with unresolved D. Trimming stripped 0 bases from V and 3 bases from J, with 12 bases between. CDR1 and CDR2 from the germline V gene are LNHNV and YYDKDF (reference sequence). CDR3 length: 16 amino acids. The DNA for the CDR3 is TGTGCCACCAGCAGAGATTATCAATTAGTCAATCAGCCCCAGCATTTT. Protein sequence: CATSRDYQLVNQPQHF.

The rearrangement uses TRBV29-1 and TRBJ2-7; 8 nucleotides align to TRBD1. The CDR3 length is 14 residues. J was trimmed by 3 bases and V by 4 bases; bases with no gene match: 8. Germline values: CDR1 SQVTM, CDR2 ANQGSEA. This CDR3 is CSVVGQGNLYEQYF. In nucleotides, the CDR3 is TGCAGCGTTGTCGGACAGGGTAACCTCTACGAGCAGTACTTC.

The count of this clone is one. One end of the junction fails to match germline, which may point to a read error. The chain joins TRBV11-3 to TRBJ2-7, with D perhaps given as TRBD1 or TRBD2 (5 bases each). Germline loops: CDR1 SGHNT, CDR2 YENEEA. The CDR3 runs 13 residues. Written as DNA, the CDR3 is TGTGCCTCAGCCCAGAGGGGCTCCAACGAGCAGTACTTC. Its translation is CASAQRGSNEQYF.

The chain recombines TRBV5-4 with TRBJ2-1; 11 nucleotides align to TRBD2. In germline, CDR1 is SGHNT, CDR2 YYREEE (reference sequence). The ends lost 0 bases at V and 1 base at J; junction bases unmatched: 12. The CDR3 totals 20 residues. The CDR3: CASSLDGVVAGGRSYNEQFF. DNA for the CDR3: TGTGCCAGCAGCTTGGATGGTGTGGTAGCGGGGGGGCGTTCCTACAATGAGCAGTTCTTC.

The count of this clone is one. The J gene is TRBJ1-1, the V gene TRBV6-6; 8 nucleotides agree with TRBD1. With V trimmed by 8 bases and J by 0 bases, 11 bases remained unmatched. The CDR3 loop spans 16 amino acids. Looked up from germline, CDR1 is MNHNY and CDR2 is SVGAGI (reference sequence). The CDR3 reads CASVGPRQGLNTEAFF. The DNA for the CDR3 is TGTGCCAGCGTCGGGCCCCGACAGGGGCTGAACACTGAAGCTTTCTTT.

The table lists this clone with a few counts. The J gene is TRBJ1-5, the V gene TRBV28; 8 bases match TRBD1. The CDR3 loop spans 17 amino acids. Germline lookup yields CDR1 MDHEN and CDR2 SYDVKM. J gave up 4 bases and V 3 bases, and 11 bases lay outside the gene matches. CDR3 DNA sequence: TGTGCCAGCAGTTTTTTTGGACAGGGTGGGAATAATCAGCCCCAGCATTTT. It is translated as CASSFFGQGGNNQPQHF.

The chain uses TRBV9 and TRBJ1-4; a possible D gene is TRBD1 (5 bases). Trimming cost V 2 bases and J 5 bases, with 13 bases left between them. The CDR3 length is 15 residues. The V gene's germline CDR1 is SGDLS and CDR2 YYNGEE. The CDR3 loop reads CASSVGGTGNEKLFF. In DNA, the CDR3 is TGTGCCAGCAGCGTTGGGGGGACGGGAAATGAAAAACTGTTTTTT.

This clone was seen just once. This chain joins TRBV5-1 and TRBJ1-6, with TRBD1 as a possible D gene (5 bases). This CDR3 is built from 14 residues. Germline loops: CDR1 SGHRS, CDR2 YFSETQ. Between the trimmed V and J ends, which lost 2 bases and 4 bases, there was a span of 7 bases. CDR3 protein: CASSLDRYNSPLHF. The CDR3 DNA follows: TGCGCCAGCAGCTTAGACAGATATAATTCACCCCTCCACTTT.

The chain joins TRBV18 to TRBJ2-1, with D possibly being TRBD2 (5 bases). CDR3 length: 13 residues. Trimming left V 6 bases short and J 7 bases short, with 13 bases between. The V gene's germline CDR1 is KGHSH and CDR2 LQKENI. CDR3 sequence: CASSGTGWNEQFF. The CDR3 bases are TGTGCCAGCTCGGGCACGGGATGGAATGAGCAGTTCTTC.

The CDR3 nucleotides are TGTGCCAGCAGCGTAGCAGGACAGGGGAGGGCTAATGAAAAACTGTTTTTT. It translates to CASSVAGQGRANEKLFF. V and J are TRBV9 and TRBJ1-4, with TRBD1 identical over 9 bases. V gave up 0 bases and J gave up 3 bases; unmatched junction bases: 6. The germline V gene has CDR1 SGDLS and CDR2 YYNGEE. This CDR3 contains 17 residues.

This clone was counted once. One end of the junction varies from germline; a read error may be responsible. The chain joins TRBV13 to TRBJ2-5; 14 nucleotides agree with TRBD2. CDR1 and CDR2 (germline): PRHDT, FYEKMQ (reference sequence). CDR3 length equals 19 residues. The CDR3 coding sequence is TGTGCCAGCAGCTGGACCGGGACTAGCGGGAGCGTCGACCAGGAGACCCAGTACTTC. This translates into CASSWTGTSGSVDQETQYF.

This chain joins TRBV20-1 and TRBJ1-2; D gene unclear. V lost 6 bases and J lost 7, with 12 bases in between. The CDR3 extends over 11 amino acids. Germline V CDR1 and CDR2: DFQATT, SNEGSKA (reference sequence). The CDR3 here is CSAKGGIGYTF. DNA of the CDR3: TGCAGTGCCAAAGGAGGTATTGGCTACACCTTC.